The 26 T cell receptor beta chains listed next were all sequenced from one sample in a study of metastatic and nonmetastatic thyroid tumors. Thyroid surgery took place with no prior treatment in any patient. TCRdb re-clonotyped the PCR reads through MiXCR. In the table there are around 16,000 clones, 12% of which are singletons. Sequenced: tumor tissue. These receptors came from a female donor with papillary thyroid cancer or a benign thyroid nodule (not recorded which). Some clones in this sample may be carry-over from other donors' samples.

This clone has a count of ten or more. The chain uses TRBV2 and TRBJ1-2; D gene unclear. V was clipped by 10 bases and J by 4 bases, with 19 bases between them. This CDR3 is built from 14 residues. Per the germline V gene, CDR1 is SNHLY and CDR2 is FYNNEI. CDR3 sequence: CATGGGNPFYGYTF. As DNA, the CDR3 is TGTGCCACAGGAGGTGGCAACCCTTTCTATGGCTACACCTTC.

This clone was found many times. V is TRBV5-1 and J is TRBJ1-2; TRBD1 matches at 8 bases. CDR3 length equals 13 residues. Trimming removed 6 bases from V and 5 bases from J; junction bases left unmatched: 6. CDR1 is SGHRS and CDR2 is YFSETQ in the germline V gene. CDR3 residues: CASTYRGGYGYTF. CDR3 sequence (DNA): TGCGCCAGCACCTACAGGGGGGGGTATGGCTACACCTTC.

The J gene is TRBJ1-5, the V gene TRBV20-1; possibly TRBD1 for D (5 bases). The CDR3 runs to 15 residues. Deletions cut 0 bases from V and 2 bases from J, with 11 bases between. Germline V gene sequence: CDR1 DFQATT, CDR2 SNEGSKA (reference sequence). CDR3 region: CSARDPMGGNQPQHF. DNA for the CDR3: TGCAGTGCTAGAGATCCGATGGGGGGCAATCAGCCCCAGCATTTT.

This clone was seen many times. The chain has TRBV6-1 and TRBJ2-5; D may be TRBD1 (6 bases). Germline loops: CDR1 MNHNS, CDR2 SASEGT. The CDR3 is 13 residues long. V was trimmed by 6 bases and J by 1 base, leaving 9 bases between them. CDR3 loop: CASRTGRQETQYF. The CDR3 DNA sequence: TGTGCCAGCAGAACAGGGCGCCAAGAGACCCAGTACTTC.

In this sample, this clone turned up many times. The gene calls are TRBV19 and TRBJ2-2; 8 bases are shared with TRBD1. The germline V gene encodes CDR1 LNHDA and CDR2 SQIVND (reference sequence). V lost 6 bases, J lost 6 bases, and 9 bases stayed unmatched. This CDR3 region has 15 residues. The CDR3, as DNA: TGTGCCAGTAGCCGGACAGGGAATAATGCCGGGGAGCTGTTTTTT. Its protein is CASSRTGNNAGELFF.

DNA of the CDR3: TGTGCCAGCAGTTTAGCGGGAGGGCCTAGGTATGAGCAGTTCTTC. Its protein is CASSLAGGPRYEQFF. This chain uses TRBV6-2 or TRBV6-3 with TRBJ2-1; 11 nucleotides match TRBD2. From germline, CDR1 is MNHEY and CDR2 SVGEGT. CDR3 length equals 15 residues. V shed 4 bases, J shed 8 bases, and the junction held 7 bases outside the gene matches.

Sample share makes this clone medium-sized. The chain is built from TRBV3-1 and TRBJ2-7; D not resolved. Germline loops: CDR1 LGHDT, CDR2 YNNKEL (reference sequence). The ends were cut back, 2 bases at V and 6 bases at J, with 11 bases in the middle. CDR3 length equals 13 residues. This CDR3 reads CASSQRSESEQYF. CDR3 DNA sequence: TGTGCCAGCAGCCAACGTTCCGAGAGCGAGCAGTACTTC.

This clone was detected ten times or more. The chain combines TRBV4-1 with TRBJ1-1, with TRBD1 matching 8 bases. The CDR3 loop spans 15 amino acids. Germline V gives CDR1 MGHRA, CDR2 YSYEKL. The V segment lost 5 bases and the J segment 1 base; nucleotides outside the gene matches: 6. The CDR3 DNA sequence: TGCGCCAGCAGCTCTTACGGACAGGGGAACACTGAAGCTTTCTTT. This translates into CASSSYGQGNTEAFF.

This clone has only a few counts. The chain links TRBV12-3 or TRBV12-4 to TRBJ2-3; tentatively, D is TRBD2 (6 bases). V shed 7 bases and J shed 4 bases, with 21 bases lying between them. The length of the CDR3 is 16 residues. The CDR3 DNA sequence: TGTGCCAGCAAACGTAGCGGAACCTTGGGGCCAGATACGCAGTATTTT. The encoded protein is CASKRSGTLGPDTQYF.

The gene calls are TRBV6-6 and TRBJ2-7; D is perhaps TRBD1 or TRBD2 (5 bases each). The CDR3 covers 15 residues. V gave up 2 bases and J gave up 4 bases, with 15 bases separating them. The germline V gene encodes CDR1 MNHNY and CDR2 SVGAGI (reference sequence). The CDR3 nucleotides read TGTGCCAGCAGTTACGGCAGGGAGAGGTGGTACGAGCAGTACTTC. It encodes CASSYGRERWYEQYF.

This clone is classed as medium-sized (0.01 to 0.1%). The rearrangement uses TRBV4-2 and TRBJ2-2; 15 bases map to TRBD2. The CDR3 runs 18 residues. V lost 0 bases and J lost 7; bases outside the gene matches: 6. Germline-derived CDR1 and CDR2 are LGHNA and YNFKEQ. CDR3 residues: CASSQDGGLAGGLGELFF. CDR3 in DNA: TGTGCCAGCAGCCAAGACGGGGGACTAGCGGGAGGCCTCGGGGAGCTGTTTTTT.

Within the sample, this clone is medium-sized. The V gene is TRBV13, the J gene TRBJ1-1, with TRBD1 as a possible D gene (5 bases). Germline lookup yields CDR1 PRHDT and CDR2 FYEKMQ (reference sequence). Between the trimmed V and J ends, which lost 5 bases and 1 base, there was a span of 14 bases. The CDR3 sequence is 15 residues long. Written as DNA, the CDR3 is TGTGCCAGCAGCCAATGGGACCGCACGAACACTGAAGCTTTCTTT. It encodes CASSQWDRTNTEAFF.

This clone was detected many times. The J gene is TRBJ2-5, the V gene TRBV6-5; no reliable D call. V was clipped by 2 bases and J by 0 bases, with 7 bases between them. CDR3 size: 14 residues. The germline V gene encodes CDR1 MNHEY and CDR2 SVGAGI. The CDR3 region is CASSYSRNQETQYF. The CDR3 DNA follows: TGTGCCAGCAGTTACAGTCGGAACCAAGAGACCCAGTACTTC.

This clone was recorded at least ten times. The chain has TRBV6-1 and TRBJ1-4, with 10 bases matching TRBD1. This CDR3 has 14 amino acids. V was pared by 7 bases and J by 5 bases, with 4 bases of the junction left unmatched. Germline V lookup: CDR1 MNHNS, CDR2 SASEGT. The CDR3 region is CASIPGQGNEKLFF. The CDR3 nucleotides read TGTGCCAGCATCCCGGGACAGGGGAATGAAAAACTGTTTTTT.

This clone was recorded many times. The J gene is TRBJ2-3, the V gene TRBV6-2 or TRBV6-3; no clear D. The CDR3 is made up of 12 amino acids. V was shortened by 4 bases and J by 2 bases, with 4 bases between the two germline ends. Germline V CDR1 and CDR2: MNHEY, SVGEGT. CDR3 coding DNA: TGTGCCAGCAGTTTAACCACAGATACGCAGTATTTT. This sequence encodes CASSLTTDTQYF.

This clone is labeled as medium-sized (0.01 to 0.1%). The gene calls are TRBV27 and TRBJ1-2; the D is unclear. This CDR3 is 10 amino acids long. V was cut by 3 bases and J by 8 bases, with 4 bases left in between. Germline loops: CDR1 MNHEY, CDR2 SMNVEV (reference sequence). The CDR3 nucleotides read TGTGCCAGCAGTTTGTACGGCTACACCTTC. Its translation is CASSLYGYTF.

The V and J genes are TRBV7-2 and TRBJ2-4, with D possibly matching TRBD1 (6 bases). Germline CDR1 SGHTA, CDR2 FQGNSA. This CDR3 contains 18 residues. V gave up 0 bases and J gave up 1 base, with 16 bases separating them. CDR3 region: CASSLAPLQGAAKNIQYF. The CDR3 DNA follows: TGTGCCAGCAGCTTAGCCCCCTTACAGGGTGCGGCCAAAAACATTCAGTACTTC.

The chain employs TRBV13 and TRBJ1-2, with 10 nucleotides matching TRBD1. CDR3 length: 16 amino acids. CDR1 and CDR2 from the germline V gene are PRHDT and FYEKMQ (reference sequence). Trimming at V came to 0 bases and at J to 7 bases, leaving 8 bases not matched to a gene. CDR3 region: CASSLGSGTGEAGYTF. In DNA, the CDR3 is TGTGCCAGCAGCTTAGGGTCCGGGACAGGGGAGGCTGGCTACACCTTC.

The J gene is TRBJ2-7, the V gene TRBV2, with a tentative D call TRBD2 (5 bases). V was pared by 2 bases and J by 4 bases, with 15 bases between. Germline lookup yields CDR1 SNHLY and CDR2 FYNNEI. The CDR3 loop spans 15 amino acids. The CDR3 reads CASSEFRSGQYEQYF. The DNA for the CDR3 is TGTGCCAGCAGTGAATTCAGGAGCGGTCAGTACGAGCAGTACTTC. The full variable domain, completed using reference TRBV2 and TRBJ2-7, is EPEVTQTPSHQVTQMGQEVILRCVPISNHLYFYWYRQILGQKVEFLVSFYNNEISEKSEIFDDQFSVERPDGSNFTLKIRSTKLEDSAMYFCASSEFRSGQYEQYFGPGTRLTVT.

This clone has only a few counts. The CDR3 DNA reads as TGTGCCAGCAGTTACTCCGGGACTAGCGGTTTCTACGAGCAGTACTTC. It codes for CASSYSGTSGFYEQYF. This sequence joins TRBV6-6 and TRBJ2-7, with 11 bases identical to TRBD2. CDR3 length: 16 amino acids. Germline values: CDR1 MNHNY, CDR2 SVGAGI (reference sequence). The V and J ends lost 0 bases and 3 bases, in that order; junction bases with no gene match: 4.

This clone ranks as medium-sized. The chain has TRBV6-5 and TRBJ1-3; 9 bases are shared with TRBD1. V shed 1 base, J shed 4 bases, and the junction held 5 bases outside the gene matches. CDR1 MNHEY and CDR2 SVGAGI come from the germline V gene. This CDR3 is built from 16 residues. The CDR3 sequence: CASSYLTGGLGNTIYF. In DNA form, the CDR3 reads TGTGCCAGCAGTTACTTGACAGGGGGGTTAGGAAACACCATATATTTT.

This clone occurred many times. The CDR3 region has the DNA TGCAGTGCTAGAGATCATGTGACTAGAAGCTCACCCCTCCACTTT. Its translation is CSARDHVTRSSPLHF. This chain joins TRBV20-1 and TRBJ1-6; D is undetermined. Germline V gives CDR1 DFQATT, CDR2 SNEGSKA (reference sequence). This CDR3 is built from 15 residues. V gave up 0 bases and J gave up 10 bases, with 16 bases separating them.

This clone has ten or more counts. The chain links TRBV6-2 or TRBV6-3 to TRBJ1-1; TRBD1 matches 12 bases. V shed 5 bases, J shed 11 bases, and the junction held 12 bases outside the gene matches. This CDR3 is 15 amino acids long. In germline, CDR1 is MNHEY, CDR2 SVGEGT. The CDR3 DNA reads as TGTGCCAGCAGTCCCCGGGGACAGGGGGCCACGTGGGCTTTCTTT. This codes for CASSPRGQGATWAFF.

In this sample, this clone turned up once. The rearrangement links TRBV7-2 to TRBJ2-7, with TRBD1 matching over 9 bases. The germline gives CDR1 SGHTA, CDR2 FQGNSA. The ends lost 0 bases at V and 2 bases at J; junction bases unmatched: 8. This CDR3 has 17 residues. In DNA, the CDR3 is TGTGCCAGCAGCTTAGCGCCTTTTCGGACAGGGGCCTACGAGCAGTACTTC. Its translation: CASSLAPFRTGAYEQYF.

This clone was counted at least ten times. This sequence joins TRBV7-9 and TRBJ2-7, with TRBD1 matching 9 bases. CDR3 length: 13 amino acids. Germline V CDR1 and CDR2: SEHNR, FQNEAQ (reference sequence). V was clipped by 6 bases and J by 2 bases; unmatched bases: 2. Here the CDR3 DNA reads TGTGCCAGCAGTTGGGACAGGGCCTACGAGCAGTACTTC. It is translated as CASSWDRAYEQYF.

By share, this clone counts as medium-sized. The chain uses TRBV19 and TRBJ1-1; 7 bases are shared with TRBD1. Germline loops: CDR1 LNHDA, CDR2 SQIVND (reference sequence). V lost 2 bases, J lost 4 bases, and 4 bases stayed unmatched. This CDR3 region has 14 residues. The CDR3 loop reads CASSISAGGTEAFF. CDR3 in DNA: TGTGCCAGTAGTATAAGCGCAGGGGGCACTGAAGCTTTCTTT. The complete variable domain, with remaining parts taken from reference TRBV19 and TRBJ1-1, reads DGGITQSPKYLFRKEGQNVTLSCEQNLNHDAMYWYRQDPGQGLRLIYYSQIVNDFQKGDIAEGYSVSREKKESFPLTVTSAQKNPTAFYLCASSISAGGTEAFFGQGTRLTVV.